This T cell receptor beta chain is drawn from a study of blood T cells in healthy people across ages (dated by TCRdb to between 2014 and 2017). About the investigation overall: In model experiments, template switching captured about one uniquely barcoded TCR beta cDNA molecule for every two T cells. To track age-related changes in TCR beta repertoire diversity, the study relied on deep sequencing normalized with unique cDNA molecular identifiers. The donors were divided into four age groups: young (average around 15 years), middle-aged (approximately 39), aged (about 60) and long-lived (roughly 88). Donors of different ages were randomly distributed across sequencing lanes to avoid experimental bias. Two additional independent replicas of 1 million unique cDNA reads from the same blood draw were analyzed for two donors (one aged 18 to 30 and one aged 80 or older).

Findings and caveats that apply to the study as a whole: Estimates of total diversity based on one million sequenced T cells were regarded as lower bounds and as underestimates. Observed TCR beta diversity per million T cells fell roughly linearly with age, and a significant reduction was already apparent by age roughly 41. The percentage of naive T cells measured by flow cytometry correlated strongly with observed TCR beta diversity. Because profiling used bulk unsorted PBMCs, naive and antigen-experienced compartments could not be compared conclusively. Because the CMV infection status of the donors was unknown, age-related changes in expanded clonotypes may potentially have been confounded. Compared with the aged group, more naive CD4+ T cells, fewer expanded clones and increased TCR diversity were shown by the long-lived group, suggesting age selection.

From its cysteine to its phenylalanine, the CDR3 spans 13 amino acids. The sequence is cut down to CDR3 DNA, 39 bases in frame from base 1. The germline V gene provides CDR1 SQVTM and CDR2 ANQGSEA. The V and J ends are trimmed by 7 bases and 3 bases, leaving 16 bases between them. Libraries came from 5' RACE. The run used an Illumina HiSeq 2500. A second PCR of about 7 to 12 cycles was run with a J-beta primer mix and a sample-barcoded 5' primer. A template-switch 5' adaptor carrying 12 random nucleotides introduced a unique molecular identifier onto each TCR beta cDNA molecule. Each sample yielded at least 2.5 million CDR3-containing paired-end reads. All of the RNA was converted into first-strand cDNA using the Mint cDNA synthesis kit, with a TRBC-specific oligonucleotide serving as the primer. Following uracil-DNA glycosylase treatment, a first 18-cycle PCR with universal primers M1SS and BC2_uni_R was performed on all cDNA. The source study handled its data this way. For normalization, 1 million high-quality reads were randomly selected from each sample, with every read carrying a distinct molecular identifier. Instead of being binned into consensus sequences, reads with shared molecular identifiers were discarded. MiTCR, run with a Q25 quality threshold and the strictest error-elimination algorithm, handled CDR3 identification, clonotype clustering and error correction. A nonparametric unseen species model using Euler transformation provided a lower-bound estimate of total TCR beta diversity. TCRdb redid the processing of the public reads, applying fastp at Q25 and MiXCR, and retained in-frame beta chains. Every entry covers one CDR3 protein and lists the most common genes and DNA from its rows. TCRdb's processing, not the authors', yielded these V and J calls. The sample contains fewer than 1.5 million distinct CDR3 sequences, approximately 38% of them found a single time. 7.9% of the sample is held by the ten biggest clonotypes.

The donors were roughly 40 Caucasian individuals from Russia, aged about 6 to 95 years, who were systemically healthy. Each donor gave approximately 10 milliliters of peripheral blood, collected into EDTA-treated Vacutainer tubes. Ficoll-Paque density-gradient centrifugation was used to isolate PBMCs, with at least 6.5 million per sample. Trizol reagent was used to extract total RNA from the PBMCs, yielding at least 6 micrograms per sample. Naive CD45RAhigh/CD27high T cell percentages were measured by flow cytometry on a PBMC aliquot from every donor. This clonotype was found a few times. Its antigen remains unidentified. No much larger clone exists at a distance of one base, and base qualities are not known.

This clonotype was sampled from a woman aged 18-35 years in good health. The source material was blood. The chain links TRBV29-1 with TRBJ2-7; TRBD1 is a possible D gene, resting on 5 matching bases. The CDR3 loop reads CSAGDSTHYEQYF. DNA sequence: TGCAGCGCCGGAGACAGCACTCACTACGAGCAGTACTTC.